This T cell receptor (beta chain) appears in the sequencing data of a study of PD-1 blockade in classical Hodgkin lymphoma. Study details: The patients were dosed with nivolumab 3 mg/kg, infused intravenously every 2 weeks. Findings and caveats of the study: TCR diversity rose significantly by C4D1 in CD4+ but not CD8+ cells.

The repertoire was sequenced with immunoSEQ multiplex PCR; TCRdb's copy has only in-frame clones and lacks some. This sample has about 63,000 clones; roughly 91% occur once, and the top ten carry around 5%. With respect to this clone: Its antigen is undetermined.

Each patient relapsed following autologous stem cell transplantation, and prior brentuximab vedotin exposure differed. Patients' outcomes at their best amounted to complete response, partial response or progressive disease. CDR3 length equals 13 residues. Per germline, CDR1 MNHEY and CDR2 SVGAGI. V was pared by 2 bases and J by 6 bases, with 11 bases between. This material consisted of peripheral blood mononuclear cells (PBMCs), taken before the second cycle of nivolumab. This chain uses TRBV6-5 with TRBJ2-7, with D perhaps TRBD1 (6 bases). This TCR was sampled from a human donor with classical Hodgkin lymphoma. The CDR3 DNA is TGTGCCAGCAGTTACACAGGGAAGGGCGAGCAGTACTTC. This sequence encodes CASSYTGKGEQYF.